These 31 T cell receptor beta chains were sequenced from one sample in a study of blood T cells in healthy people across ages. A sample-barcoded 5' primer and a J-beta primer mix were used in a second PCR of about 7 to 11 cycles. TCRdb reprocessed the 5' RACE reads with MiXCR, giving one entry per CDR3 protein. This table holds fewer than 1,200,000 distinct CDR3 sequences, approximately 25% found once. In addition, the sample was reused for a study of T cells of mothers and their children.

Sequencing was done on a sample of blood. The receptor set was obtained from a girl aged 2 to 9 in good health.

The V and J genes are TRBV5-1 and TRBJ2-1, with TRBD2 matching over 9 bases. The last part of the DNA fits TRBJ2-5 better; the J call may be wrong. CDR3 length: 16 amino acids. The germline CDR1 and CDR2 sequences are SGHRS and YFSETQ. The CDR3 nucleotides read TGCGCCAGCAGCCCCAGGCTAGCGGGGATTCAAGAGACCCAGTACTTC. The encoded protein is CASSPRLAGIQETQYF.

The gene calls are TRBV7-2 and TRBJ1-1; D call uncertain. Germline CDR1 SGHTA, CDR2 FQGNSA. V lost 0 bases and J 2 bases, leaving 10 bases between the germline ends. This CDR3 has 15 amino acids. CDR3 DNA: TGTGCCAGCAGCTTAGCGTTAGAGGGAAACACTGAAGCTTTCTTT. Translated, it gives CASSLALEGNTEAFF.

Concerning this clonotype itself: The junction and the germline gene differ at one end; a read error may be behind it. CDR3 DNA: TGTGCCAGCAGTTTCAGTCCCGTGGTCACAGATACGCAATATTTT. As protein: CASSFSPVVTDTQYF. This chain uses TRBV12-3 or TRBV12-4 with TRBJ2-3; D remains unclear. CDR3 size: 15 residues.

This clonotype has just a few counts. CDR3 protein: CASVSVSSPKETQYF. CDR3 DNA sequence: TGTGCCAGCGTATCGGTCAGTTCCCCGAAAGAGACCCAGTACTTC. The rearrangement links TRBV6-1 to TRBJ2-5; D gene uncertain. CDR1 and CDR2 (germline): MNHNS, SASEGT. The CDR3 has 15 residues. V lost 8 bases to trimming and J lost 3 bases, with 19 bases between them.

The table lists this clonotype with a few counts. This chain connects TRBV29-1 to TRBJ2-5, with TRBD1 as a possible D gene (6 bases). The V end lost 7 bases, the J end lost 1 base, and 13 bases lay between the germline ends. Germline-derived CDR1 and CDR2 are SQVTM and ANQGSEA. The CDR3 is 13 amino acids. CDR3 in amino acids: CSGLRGTQETQYF. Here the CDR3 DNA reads TGCAGCGGTCTGAGGGGGACCCAAGAGACCCAGTACTTC.

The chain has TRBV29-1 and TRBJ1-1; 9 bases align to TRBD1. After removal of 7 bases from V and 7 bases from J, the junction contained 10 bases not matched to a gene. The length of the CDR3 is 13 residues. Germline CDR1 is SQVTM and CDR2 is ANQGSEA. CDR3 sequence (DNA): TGCAGCGCCAGGGGGACAGGGTACGGTGAAGCTTTCTTT. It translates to CSARGTGYGEAFF.

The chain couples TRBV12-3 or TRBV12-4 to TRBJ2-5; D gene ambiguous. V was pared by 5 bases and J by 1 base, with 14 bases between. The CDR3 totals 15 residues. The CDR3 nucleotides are TGTGCCAGCAGTCCCGCGGATCTCTTCCAAGAGACCCAGTACTTC. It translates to CASSPADLFQETQYF.

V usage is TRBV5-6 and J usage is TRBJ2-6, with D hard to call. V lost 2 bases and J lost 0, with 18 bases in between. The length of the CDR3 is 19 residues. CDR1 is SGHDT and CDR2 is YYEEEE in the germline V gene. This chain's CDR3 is CASSFGVGQWPSGANVLTF. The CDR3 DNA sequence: TGTGCCAGCAGCTTCGGAGTAGGGCAATGGCCCTCTGGGGCCAACGTCCTGACTTTC.

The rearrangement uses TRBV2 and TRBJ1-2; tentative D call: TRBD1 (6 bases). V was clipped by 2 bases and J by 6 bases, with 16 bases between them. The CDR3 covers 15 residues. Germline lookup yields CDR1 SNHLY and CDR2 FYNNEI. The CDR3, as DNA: TGTGCCAGCAGTGAACTCCAGGGGAAAGTTAATGGCTACACCTTC. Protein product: CASSELQGKVNGYTF.

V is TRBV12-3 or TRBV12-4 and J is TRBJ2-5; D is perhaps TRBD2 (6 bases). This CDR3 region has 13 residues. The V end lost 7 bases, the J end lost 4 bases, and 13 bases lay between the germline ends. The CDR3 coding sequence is TGTGCCAGCACCGGGGGAGTAAGAGAGACCCAGTACTTC. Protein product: CASTGGVRETQYF.

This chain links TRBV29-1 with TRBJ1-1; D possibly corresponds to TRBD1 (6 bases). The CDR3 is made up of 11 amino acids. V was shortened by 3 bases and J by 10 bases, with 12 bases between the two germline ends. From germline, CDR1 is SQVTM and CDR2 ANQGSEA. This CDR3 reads CSVERGARAFF. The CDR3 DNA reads TGCAGCGTTGAGCGGGGGGCTCGAGCTTTCTTT.

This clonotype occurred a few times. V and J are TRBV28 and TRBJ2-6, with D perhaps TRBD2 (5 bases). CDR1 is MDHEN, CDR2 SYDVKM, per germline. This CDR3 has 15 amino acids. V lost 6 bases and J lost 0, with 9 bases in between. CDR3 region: CASRGGGSGANVLTF. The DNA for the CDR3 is TGTGCCAGCAGGGGCGGAGGCTCTGGGGCCAACGTCCTGACTTTC.

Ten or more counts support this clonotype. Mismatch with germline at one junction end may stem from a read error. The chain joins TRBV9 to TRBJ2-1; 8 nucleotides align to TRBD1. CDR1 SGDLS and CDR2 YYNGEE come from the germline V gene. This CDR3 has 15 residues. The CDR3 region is CASSASGGSYNEQFF. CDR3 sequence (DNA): TGCGCCAGCAGCGCCTCAGGGGGCTCATACAATGAGCAGTTCTTC.

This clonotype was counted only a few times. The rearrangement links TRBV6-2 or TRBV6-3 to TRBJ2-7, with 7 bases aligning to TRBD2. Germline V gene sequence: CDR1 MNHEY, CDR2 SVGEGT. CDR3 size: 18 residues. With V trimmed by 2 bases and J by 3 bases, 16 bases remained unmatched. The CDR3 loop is CASSYNRRGTAPVYEQYF. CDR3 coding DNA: TGTGCCAGCAGTTACAACCGGCGGGGGACTGCACCTGTCTACGAGCAGTACTTC.

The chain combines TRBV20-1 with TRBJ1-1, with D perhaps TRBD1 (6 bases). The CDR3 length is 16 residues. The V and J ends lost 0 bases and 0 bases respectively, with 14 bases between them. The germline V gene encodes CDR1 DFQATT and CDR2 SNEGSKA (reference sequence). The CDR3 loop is CSARDPGRGMNTEAFF. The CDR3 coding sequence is TGCAGTGCTAGAGACCCCGGCAGGGGAATGAACACTGAAGCTTTCTTT.

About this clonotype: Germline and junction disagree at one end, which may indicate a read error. The CDR3 nucleotides are TGTGCCAGCGGCCAAGCCTGGGGCAATTTGAACACTGAAGCTTTCTTT. It is translated as CASGQAWGNLNTEAFF. This chain uses TRBV3-1 with TRBJ1-1; the D gene is possibly TRBD1 (5 bases). Germline CDR1 reads LGHDT; CDR2 reads YNNKEL (reference sequence). The CDR3 is 16 residues long.

In DNA, the CDR3 is TGCAGCGCCACAGGAACAGATACGCAGTATTTT. This sequence encodes CSATGTDTQYF. The rearrangement uses TRBV29-1 and TRBJ2-3; weak D call: TRBD1 (5 bases). The CDR3 length is 11 residues. V lost 7 bases and J 3 bases, leaving 8 bases between the germline ends. The germline V gene has CDR1 SQVTM and CDR2 ANQGSEA.

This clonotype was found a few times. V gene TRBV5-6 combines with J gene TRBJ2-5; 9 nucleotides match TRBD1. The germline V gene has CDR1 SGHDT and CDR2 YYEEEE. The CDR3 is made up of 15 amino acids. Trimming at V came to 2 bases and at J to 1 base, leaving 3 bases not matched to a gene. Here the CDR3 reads CASSFGQGTQETQYF. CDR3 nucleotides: TGTGCCAGCAGCTTCGGACAGGGGACCCAAGAGACCCAGTACTTC.

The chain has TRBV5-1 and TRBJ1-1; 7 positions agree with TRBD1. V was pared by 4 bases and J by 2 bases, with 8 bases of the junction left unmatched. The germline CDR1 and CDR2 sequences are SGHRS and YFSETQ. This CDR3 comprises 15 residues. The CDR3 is CASSAPTGANTEAFF. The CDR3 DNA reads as TGCGCCAGCAGCGCCCCCACAGGGGCTAACACTGAAGCTTTCTTT.

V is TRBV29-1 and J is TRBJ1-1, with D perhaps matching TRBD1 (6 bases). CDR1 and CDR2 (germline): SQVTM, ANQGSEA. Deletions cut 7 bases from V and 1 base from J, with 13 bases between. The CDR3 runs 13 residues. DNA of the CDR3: TGCAGCGCTAGACAGGTTTCGAACACTGAAGCTTTCTTT. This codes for CSARQVSNTEAFF.

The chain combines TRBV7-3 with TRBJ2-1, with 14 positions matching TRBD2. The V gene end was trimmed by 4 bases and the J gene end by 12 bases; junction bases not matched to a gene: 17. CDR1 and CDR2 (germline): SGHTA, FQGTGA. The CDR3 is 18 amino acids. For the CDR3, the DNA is TGTGCCAGCAGCTCCATTAACATTGGGACTAGCGGGAGTGGGGGGCAGTTCTTC. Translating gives CASSSINIGTSGSGGQFF.

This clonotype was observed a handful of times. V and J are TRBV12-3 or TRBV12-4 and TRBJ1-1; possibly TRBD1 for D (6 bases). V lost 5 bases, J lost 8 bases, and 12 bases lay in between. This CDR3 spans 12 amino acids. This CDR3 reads CASSPGAVEAFF. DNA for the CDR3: TGTGCCAGCAGTCCAGGGGCGGTGGAAGCTTTCTTT.

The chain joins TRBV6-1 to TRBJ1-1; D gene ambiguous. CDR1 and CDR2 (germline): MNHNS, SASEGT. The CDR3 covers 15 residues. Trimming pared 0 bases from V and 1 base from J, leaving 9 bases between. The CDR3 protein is CASSEASTWNTEAFF. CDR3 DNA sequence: TGTGCCAGCAGTGAAGCAAGCACTTGGAACACTGAAGCTTTCTTT.

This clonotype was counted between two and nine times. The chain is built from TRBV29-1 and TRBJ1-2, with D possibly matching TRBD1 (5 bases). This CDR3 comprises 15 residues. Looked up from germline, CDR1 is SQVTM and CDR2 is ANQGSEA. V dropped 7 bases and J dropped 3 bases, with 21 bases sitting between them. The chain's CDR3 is CSAGTPVQGDYGYTF. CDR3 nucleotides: TGCAGCGCTGGGACCCCTGTGCAGGGCGACTATGGCTACACCTTC.

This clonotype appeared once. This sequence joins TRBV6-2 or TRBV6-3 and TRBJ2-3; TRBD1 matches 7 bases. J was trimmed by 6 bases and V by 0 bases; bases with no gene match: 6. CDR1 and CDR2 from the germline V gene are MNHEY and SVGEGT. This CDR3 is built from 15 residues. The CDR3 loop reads CASSYSTGDFDTQYF. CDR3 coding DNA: TGTGCCAGCAGTTACTCAACAGGGGATTTTGATACGCAGTATTTT.

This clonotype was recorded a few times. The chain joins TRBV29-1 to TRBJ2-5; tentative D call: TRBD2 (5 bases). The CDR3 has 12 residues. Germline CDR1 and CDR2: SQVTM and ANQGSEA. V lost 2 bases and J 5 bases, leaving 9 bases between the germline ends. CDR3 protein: CSVELRAETQYF. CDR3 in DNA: TGCAGCGTTGAATTGCGGGCGGAGACCCAGTACTTC.

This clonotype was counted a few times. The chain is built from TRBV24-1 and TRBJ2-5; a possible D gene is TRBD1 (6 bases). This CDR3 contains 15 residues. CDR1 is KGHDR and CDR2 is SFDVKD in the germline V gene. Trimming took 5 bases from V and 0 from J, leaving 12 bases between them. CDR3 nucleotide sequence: TGTGCCACCAGTGGTGCGGACAGTGACCAAGAGACCCAGTACTTC. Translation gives CATSGADSDQETQYF.

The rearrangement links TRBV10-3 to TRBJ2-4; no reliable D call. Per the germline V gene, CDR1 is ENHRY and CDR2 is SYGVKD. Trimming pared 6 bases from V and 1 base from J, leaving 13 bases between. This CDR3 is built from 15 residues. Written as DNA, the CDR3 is TGTGCCATCAGCCCTACCGATGGGGCCAAAAACATTCAGTACTTC. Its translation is CAISPTDGAKNIQYF.

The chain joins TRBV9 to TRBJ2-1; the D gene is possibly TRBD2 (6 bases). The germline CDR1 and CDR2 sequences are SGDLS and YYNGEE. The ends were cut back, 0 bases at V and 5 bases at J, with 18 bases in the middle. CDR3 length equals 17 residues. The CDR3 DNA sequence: TGTGCCAGCAGCGTAGAGTCACACGGAGGGGATAACAATGAGCAGTTCTTC. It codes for CASSVESHGGDNNEQFF. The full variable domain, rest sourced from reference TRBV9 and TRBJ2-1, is DSGVTQTPKHLITATGQRVTLRCSPRSGDLSVYWYQQSLDQGLQFLIQYYNGEERAKGNILERFSAQQFPDLHSELNLSSLELGDSALYFCASSVESHGGDNNEQFFGPGTRLTVL.

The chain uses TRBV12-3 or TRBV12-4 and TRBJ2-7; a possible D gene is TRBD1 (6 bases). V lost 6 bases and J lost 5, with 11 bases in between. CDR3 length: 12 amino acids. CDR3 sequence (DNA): TGTGCCAGCAGGGGGGCCCCGGACGAGCAGTACTTC. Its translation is CASRGAPDEQYF.

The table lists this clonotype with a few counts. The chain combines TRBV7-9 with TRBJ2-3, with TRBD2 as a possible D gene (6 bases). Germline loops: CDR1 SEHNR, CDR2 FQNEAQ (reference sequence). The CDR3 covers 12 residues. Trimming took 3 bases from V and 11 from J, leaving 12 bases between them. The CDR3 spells CASSLTSWGQYF. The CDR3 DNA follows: TGTGCCAGCAGCTTGACTAGTTGGGGGCAGTATTTT.